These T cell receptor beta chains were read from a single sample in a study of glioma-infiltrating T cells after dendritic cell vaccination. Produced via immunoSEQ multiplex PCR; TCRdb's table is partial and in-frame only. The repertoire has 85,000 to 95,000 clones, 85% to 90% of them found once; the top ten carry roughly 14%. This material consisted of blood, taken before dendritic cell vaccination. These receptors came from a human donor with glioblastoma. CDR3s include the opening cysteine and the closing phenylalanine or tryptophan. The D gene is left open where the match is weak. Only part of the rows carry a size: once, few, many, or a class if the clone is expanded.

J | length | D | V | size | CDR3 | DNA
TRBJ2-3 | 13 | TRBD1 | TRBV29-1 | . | CSVGTGVTDTQYF | TGCAGCGTTGGGACAGGGGTAACAGATACGCAGTATTTT
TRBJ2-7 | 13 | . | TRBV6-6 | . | CASSRVQGYEQYF | TGTGCCAGCAGTAGAGTACAGGGCTACGAGCAGTACTTC
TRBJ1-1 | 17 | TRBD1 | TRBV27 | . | CASSSRDRGVLNTEAFF | TGTGCCAGCAGTTCCCGGGACAGGGGGGTATTGAACACTGAAGCTTTCTTT
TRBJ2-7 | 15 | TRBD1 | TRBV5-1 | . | CASSPQQGGAYEQYF | TGCGCCAGCAGCCCGCAACAGGGGGGAGCCTACGAGCAGTACTTC
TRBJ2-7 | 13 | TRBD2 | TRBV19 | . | CASSSGRADEQYF | TGTGCCAGTAGTAGCGGGAGGGCCGACGAGCAGTACTTC
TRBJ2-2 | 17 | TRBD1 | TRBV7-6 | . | CASSLEPGTGSTGELFF | TGTGCCAGCAGCTTAGAGCCCGGGACAGGGTCCACCGGGGAGCTGTTTTTT
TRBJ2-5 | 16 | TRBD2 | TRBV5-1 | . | CASSLEGGTSGETQYF | TGCGCCAGCAGCTTGGAGGGGGGGACTAGCGGTGAGACCCAGTACTTC
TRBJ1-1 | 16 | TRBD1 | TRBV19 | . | CASSAGTGVANTEAFF | TGTGCCAGTTCGGCCGGGACAGGGGTTGCCAACACTGAAGCTTTCTTT
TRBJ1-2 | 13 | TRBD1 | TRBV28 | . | CASSLDRVRSYTF | TGTGCCAGCAGTTTAGACAGGGTGCGGAGCTACACCTTC
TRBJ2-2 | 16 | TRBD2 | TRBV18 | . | CASSPGLAGGSGELFF | TGTGCCAGCTCACCTGGACTAGCGGGAGGTTCCGGGGAGCTGTTTTTT
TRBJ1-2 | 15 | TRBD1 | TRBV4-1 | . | CASSQGPAGGYGYTF | TGCGCCAGCAGCCAAGGGCCGGCAGGGGGCTATGGCTACACCTTC
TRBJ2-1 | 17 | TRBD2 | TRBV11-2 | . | CASSEETSGAFVNEQFF | TGTGCCAGCAGCGAGGAGACTAGCGGGGCATTTGTCAATGAGCAGTTCTTC
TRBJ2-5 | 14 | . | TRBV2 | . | CASTMLRQGETQYF | TGTGCCAGCACCATGTTAAGGCAGGGAGAGACCCAGTACTTC
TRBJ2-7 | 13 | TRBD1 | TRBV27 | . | CASSFGTAYEQYF | TGTGCCAGCAGTTTCGGGACAGCCTACGAGCAGTACTTC
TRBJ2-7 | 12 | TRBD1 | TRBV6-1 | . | CASSATGVKQYF | TGTGCCAGCAGTGCGACAGGGGTAAAGCAGTACTTC
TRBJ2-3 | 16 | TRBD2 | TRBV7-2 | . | CASSLGGVAGSDTQYF | TGTGCCAGCAGCTTAGGGGGGGTAGCGGGGTCAGATACGCAGTATTTT
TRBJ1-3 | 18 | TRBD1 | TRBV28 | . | CASLSWDRINPSGNTIYF | TGTGCCAGTCTAAGTTGGGACAGGATAAATCCGTCTGGAAACACCATATATTTT
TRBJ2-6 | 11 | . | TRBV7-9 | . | CASSPQTVLTF | TGTGCCAGCAGCCCACAAACCGTCCTGACTTTC
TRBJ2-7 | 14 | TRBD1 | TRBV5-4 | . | CASSPGTETYEQYF | TGTGCCAGCAGCCCCGGGACAGAGACCTACGAGCAGTACTTC
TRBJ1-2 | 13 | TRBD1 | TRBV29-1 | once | CSGTQGARYGYTF | TGCAGCGGGACCCAGGGGGCGCGGTATGGCTACACCTTC
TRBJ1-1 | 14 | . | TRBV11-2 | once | CASSLGARNTEAFF | TGTGCCAGCAGCTTGGGGGCGCGGAACACTGAAGCTTTCTTT
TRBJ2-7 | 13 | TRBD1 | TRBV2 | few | CASMGTGSYEQYF | TGTGCCAGCATGGGGACAGGGTCCTACGAGCAGTACTTC
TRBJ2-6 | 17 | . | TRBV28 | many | CASEQGLTDSGANVLTF | TGTGCCAGCGAACAGGGCTTAACCGACTCTGGGGCCAACGTCCTGACTTTC
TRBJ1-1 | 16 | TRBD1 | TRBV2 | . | CASSWDREGEYTEAFF | TGTGCCAGCAGTTGGGACAGGGAGGGTGAATACACTGAAGCTTTCTTT
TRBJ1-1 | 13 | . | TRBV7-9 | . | CASSLVPGTEAFF | TGTGCCAGCAGCTTAGTACCGGGGACTGAAGCTTTCTTT
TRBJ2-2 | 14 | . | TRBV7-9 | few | CASSAAAGYGELFF | TGTGCCAGCAGCGCCGCGGCCGGGTACGGGGAGCTGTTTTTT
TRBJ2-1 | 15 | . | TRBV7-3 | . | CASSLIGSTYNEQFF | TGTGCCAGCAGCTTAATCGGGAGTACCTACAATGAGCAGTTCTTC
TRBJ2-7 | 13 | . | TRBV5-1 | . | CASSDMGEDEQYF | TGCGCCAGCAGCGACATGGGGGAGGACGAGCAGTACTTC
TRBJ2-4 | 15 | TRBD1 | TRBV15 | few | CATSKPGGQGVIQYF | TGTGCCACCAGCAAACCGGGGGGACAGGGGGTCATTCAGTACTTC
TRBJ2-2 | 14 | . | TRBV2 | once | CASSEELVGGELFF | TGTGCCAGCAGTGAAGAGCTAGTAGGCGGGGAGCTGTTTTTT
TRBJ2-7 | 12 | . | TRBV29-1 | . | CSVEGGSGEQYF | TGCAGCGTCGAGGGTGGTTCGGGCGAGCAGTACTTC
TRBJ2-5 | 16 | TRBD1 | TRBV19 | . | CASSPLGDRKGETQYF | TGTGCCAGTAGTCCCCTAGGGGACAGGAAGGGGGAGACCCAGTACTTC
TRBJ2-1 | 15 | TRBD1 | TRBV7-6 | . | CASSRDRSSYNEQFF | TGTGCCAGCAGCAGGGACAGAAGCTCCTACAATGAGCAGTTCTTC
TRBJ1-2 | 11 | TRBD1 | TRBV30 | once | CAWAGQRNYTF | TGTGCCTGGGCGGGACAGCGAAACTACACCTTC
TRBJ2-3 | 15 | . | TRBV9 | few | CASSVEGREGEAQYF | TGTGCCAGCAGCGTAGAGGGCAGGGAAGGGGAGGCGCAGTATTTT
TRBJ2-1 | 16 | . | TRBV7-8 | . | CASSLVLGGAGDEQFF | TGTGCCAGCAGCTTAGTGTTGGGGGGTGCGGGCGATGAGCAGTTCTTC
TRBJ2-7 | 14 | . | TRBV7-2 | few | CASILSPSSYEQYF | TGTGCCAGCATTCTCTCTCCCAGCTCCTACGAGCAGTACTTC
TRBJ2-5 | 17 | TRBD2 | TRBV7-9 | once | CASSLGDTSGGQETQYF | TGTGCCAGCAGCTTAGGGGATACTAGCGGGGGACAAGAGACCCAGTACTTC
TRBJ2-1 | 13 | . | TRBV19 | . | CASSIGQYNEQFF | TGTGCCAGTAGTATAGGACAGTACAATGAGCAGTTCTTC
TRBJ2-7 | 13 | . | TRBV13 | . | CASSLRQVDEQYF | TGTGCCAGCAGCTTAAGACAGGTGGACGAGCAGTACTTC
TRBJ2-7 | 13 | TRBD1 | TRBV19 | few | CASSRRGRGEQYF | TGTGCCAGTAGTCGCAGGGGGCGCGGCGAGCAGTACTTC
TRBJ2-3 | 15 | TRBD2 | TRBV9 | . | CASSTSGVGTDTQYF | TGTGCCAGCAGCACTAGCGGGGTGGGCACAGATACGCAGTATTTT
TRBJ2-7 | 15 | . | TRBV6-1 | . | CASSDRGTAAYEQYF | TGTGCCAGCAGTGATAGAGGGACTGCCGCCTACGAGCAGTACTTC
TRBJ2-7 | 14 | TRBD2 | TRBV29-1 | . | CSVTAGGPSYEQYF | TGCAGCGTAACAGCGGGAGGGCCCTCCTACGAGCAGTACTTC
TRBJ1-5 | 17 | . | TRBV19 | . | CASSGGHDRLANQPQHF | TGTGCCAGTAGTGGGGGACACGACCGGCTGGCCAATCAGCCCCAGCATTTT
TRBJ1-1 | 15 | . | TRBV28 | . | CASSTPGLAGTEAFF | TGTGCCAGCAGTACCCCGGGGTTAGCGGGGACTGAAGCTTTCTTT
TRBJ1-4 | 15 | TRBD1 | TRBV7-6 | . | CASSLYWTGGEKLFF | TGTGCCAGCAGCTTATACTGGACAGGGGGTGAAAAACTGTTTTTT
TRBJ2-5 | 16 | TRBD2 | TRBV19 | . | CASSEGLAGYQETQYF | TGTGCCAGTAGTGAGGGACTAGCGGGATACCAAGAGACCCAGTACTTC
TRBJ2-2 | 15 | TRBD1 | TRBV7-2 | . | CASSLGDRGIEELFF | TGTGCCAGCAGCCTGGGGGACAGGGGGATCGAGGAGCTGTTTTTT
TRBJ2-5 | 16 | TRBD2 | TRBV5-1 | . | CASSPRLAGGPETQYF | TGCGCCAGCAGCCCCCGACTAGCGGGGGGACCCGAGACCCAGTACTTC
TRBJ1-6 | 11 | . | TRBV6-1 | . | CASSERAPLHF | TGTGCCAGCAGTGAGAGGGCACCCCTCCACTTT
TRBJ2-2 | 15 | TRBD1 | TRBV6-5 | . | CASSQDRGNTGELFF | TGTGCCAGCAGCCAGGACAGGGGAAACACCGGGGAGCTGTTTTTT
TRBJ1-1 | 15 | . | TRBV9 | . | CASSPRGEGNTEAFF | TGTGCCAGCAGCCCCCGCGGCGAGGGGAACACTGAAGCTTTCTTT
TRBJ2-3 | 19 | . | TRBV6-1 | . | CASSEVQAYGSASTDTQYF | TGTGCCAGCAGTGAAGTCCAGGCCTATGGTTCCGCGAGCACAGATACGCAGTATTTT
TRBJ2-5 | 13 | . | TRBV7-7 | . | CASSGQYQETQYF | TGTGCCAGCAGCGGACAGTACCAAGAGACCCAGTACTTC